This entry lists 7 T cell receptor beta chains sequenced from one sample in a study of T cell repertoires in cytomegalovirus infection. TCRdb reanalysed the reads using MiXCR and keeps one entry per CDR3 protein. In the table there are about 770,000 distinct CDR3 sequences, under 35% of which are singletons. What these receptors recognize is not known. The sample in question was cultured CD8+ T cells from PBMCs, obtained from culture after CMV antigen stimulation. These receptors all come from a human donor in good health (CMV status not recorded). Some clones in this sample may be carry-over from other donors' samples.

This clonotype was seen only a few times. The gene calls are TRBV4-3 and TRBJ1-2; TRBD1 matches at 7 bases. The CDR3 runs to 16 residues. J gave up 0 bases and V 5 bases, and 9 bases lay outside the gene matches. Looked up from germline, CDR1 is LGHNA and CDR2 is YSLEER. CDR3 sequence (DNA): TGCGCCAGCAGCTTTCGACAGGGTTTCCCTAACTATGGCTACACCTTC. Encoded protein: CASSFRQGFPNYGYTF.

This clonotype was detected a few times. The chain combines TRBV7-9 with TRBJ2-1, with D perhaps TRBD1 (7 bases). Trimming stripped 5 bases from V and 0 bases from J, with 14 bases between. Germline V gene data show CDR1 as SEHNR and CDR2 as FQNEAQ (reference sequence). This CDR3 is 16 amino acids long. This CDR3 is CASSPGGSSSYNEQFF. DNA of the CDR3: TGTGCCAGCAGCCCAGGGGGGAGCAGCTCCTACAATGAGCAGTTCTTC.

This clonotype was seen a single time. CDR3 protein: CASSFAGTEYQPQHF. The DNA for the CDR3 is TGTGCCAGCAGTTTTGCCGGGACAGAATATCAGCCCCAGCATTTT. V gene TRBV2 combines with J gene TRBJ1-5; 7 nucleotides align to TRBD1. Germline V gene lookup returns CDR1 SNHLY and CDR2 FYNNEI. Losses at the gene ends were 5 bases for V and 5 bases for J; bases not matched to a gene: 9. The CDR3 length is 15 residues.

This clonotype occurred many times. This rearrangement joins TRBV27 to TRBJ2-7, with 7 positions matching TRBD1. The CDR3 is made up of 14 amino acids. With V trimmed by 6 bases and J by 3 bases, 8 bases remained unmatched. Germline assignment: CDR1 MNHEY and CDR2 SMNVEV (reference sequence). The CDR3 nucleotides are TGTGCCAGCAGCCCCGGCACAGGGGTCTACGAGCAGTACTTC. Its translation is CASSPGTGVYEQYF.

The chain couples TRBV29-1 to TRBJ1-1, with a weak D call TRBD1 (6 bases). CDR3 length equals 14 residues. The V gene's germline CDR1 is SQVTM and CDR2 ANQGSEA. Trimming stripped 3 bases from V and 0 bases from J, with 11 bases between. CDR3 residues: CSVEPGGMNTEAFF. The CDR3 DNA reads TGCAGCGTTGAGCCGGGGGGCATGAACACTGAAGCTTTCTTT.

This clonotype was seen a few times. The rearrangement uses TRBV29-1 and TRBJ1-2, with a possible D match to TRBD1 (6 bases). Per the germline V gene, CDR1 is SQVTM and CDR2 is ANQGSEA. Trimming removed 4 bases from V and 4 bases from J, with 13 bases in between. This CDR3 comprises 13 residues. The CDR3 region is CSVGGGGVYGYTF. The CDR3 DNA is TGCAGCGTTGGAGGAGGGGGTGTCTATGGCTACACCTTC.

The J gene is TRBJ2-5, the V gene TRBV19; tentative D call: TRBD2 (6 bases). The germline gives CDR1 LNHDA, CDR2 SQIVND (reference sequence). The CDR3 sequence is 16 residues long. The V end was cut by 6 bases, the J end by 2 bases, with 19 bases between. CDR3: CASSIPGRRLQETQYF. CDR3 bases: TGTGCCAGTAGCATCCCCGGGAGAAGACTTCAAGAGACCCAGTACTTC. The full variable domain, rest sourced from reference TRBV19 and TRBJ2-5, is DGGITQSPKYLFRKEGQNVTLSCEQNLNHDAMYWYRQDPGQGLRLIYYSQIVNDFQKGDIAEGYSVSREKKESFPLTVTSAQKNPTAFYLCASSIPGRRLQETQYFGPGTRLLVL.